What follows is one TCR beta chain and its context. The target of this receptor is not known. No much larger clonotype is one base removed from it; base qualities were not supplied. The collaborating institutions used their own protocols to collect whole blood in K2EDTA tubes. For TCRbeta analysis, collaborators shipped samples as frozen whole blood, isolated PBMCs, or DNA extracted from either of those sample types. TCRbeta CDR3 regions were amplified from genomic DNA by means of the immunoSEQ Assay, a bias-controlled multiplex PCR. In the authors' own workflow: The number of nucleated cells in each sample was estimated from the amplification of reference gene primers within the assay. Sequence reads were collapsed and filtered to measure the absolute abundance of every unique TCRbeta CDR3 rearrangement. For each sample, productive Simpson clonality was calculated as the square root of Simpson's diversity index across productive rearrangements. TCRdb provides this immuneACCESS table in a form limited to in-frame rearrangements. Some clones are lacking; in checked studies, under half of them reflect an unresolved V gene, and why the rest are absent is not known. V and J calls and clone size follow that table, whereas D and trimming were derived from the DNA. This sample has under 130,000 clones in its table, and about 88% of those were observed once. In total, the top ten clones hold 2.1% of the sample.

The sample is drawn from a study of blood T cell repertoires in COVID-19 (dated by TCRdb to the early 2020s). Context from the whole study: Samples covering the acute and convalescent phases of COVID-19 were provided by collaborators in the United States, Italy and Spain. Where available, HLA class I and class II types were taken from metadata supplied by the sample provider and were not determined by assay-based typing. Samples came from the ongoing ImmuneRACE study (first 160 participants) plus 1,254 subjects from 6 global collaborators. The prospective study material was composed of cDNA or gDNA derived from T cells, B-cell-depleted T cells, or PBMCs. Subjects who had been exposed to COVID-19, were actively infected with it, or had recovered from it provided the deeply sampled blood TCRbeta repertoires that made up the dataset. A freely available public database, intended as a resource for researchers studying the immune response to SARS-CoV-2, is where the repertoires were released. The sample metadata nearly always contained a de-identified subject ID, COVID-19 status, age in years and sex.

The CDR3 runs 13 amino acids, cysteine and phenylalanine included. The kept DNA is CDR3 alone, 39 bases in frame from the first base. V is pared back by 0 bases and J by 3 bases, with 6 bases lying between the germline termini. Summary of the overall study and its limitations: How much clinical and demographic metadata was included differed by source and by participant, and the metadata was provided uncurated.

This TCR was sampled from a human donor in a cohort sampled during active COVID-19. The sequence links TRBV12-3 or TRBV12-4 to TRBJ2-7, with the D gene uncertain. The source material was peripheral blood. The CDR3 is CASSLARNYEQYF. The DNA sequence reads TGTGCCAGCAGTTTAGCGCGCAACTACGAGCAGTACTTC.